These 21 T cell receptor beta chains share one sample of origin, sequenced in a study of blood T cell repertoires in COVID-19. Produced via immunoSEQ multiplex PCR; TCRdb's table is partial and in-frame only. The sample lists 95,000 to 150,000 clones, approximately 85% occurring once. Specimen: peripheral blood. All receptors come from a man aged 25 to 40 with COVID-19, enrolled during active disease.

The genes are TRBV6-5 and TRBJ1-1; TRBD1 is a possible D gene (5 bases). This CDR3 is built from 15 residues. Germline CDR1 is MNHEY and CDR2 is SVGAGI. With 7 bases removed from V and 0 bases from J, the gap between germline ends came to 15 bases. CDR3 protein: CASNRQQNMNTEAFF. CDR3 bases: TGTGCCAGCAACAGACAGCAGAACATGAACACTGAAGCTTTCTTT.

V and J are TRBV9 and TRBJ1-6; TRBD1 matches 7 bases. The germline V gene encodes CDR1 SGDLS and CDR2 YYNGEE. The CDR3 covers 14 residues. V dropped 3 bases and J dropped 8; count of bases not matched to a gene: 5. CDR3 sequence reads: CASSARDSYSPLHF. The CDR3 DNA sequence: TGTGCCAGCAGCGCTAGGGACAGTTATTCACCCCTCCACTTT.

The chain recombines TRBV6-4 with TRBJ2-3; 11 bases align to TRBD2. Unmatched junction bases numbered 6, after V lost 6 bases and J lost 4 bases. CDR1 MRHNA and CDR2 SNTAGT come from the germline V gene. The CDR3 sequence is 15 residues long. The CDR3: CASSVPGLAADTQYF. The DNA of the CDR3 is TGTGCCAGCAGCGTACCGGGACTAGCGGCAGATACGCAGTATTTT.

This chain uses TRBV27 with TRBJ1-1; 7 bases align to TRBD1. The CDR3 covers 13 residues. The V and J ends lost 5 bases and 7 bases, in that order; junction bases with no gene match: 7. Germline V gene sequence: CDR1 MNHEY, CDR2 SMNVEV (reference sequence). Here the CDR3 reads CASSINRGYEAFF. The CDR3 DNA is TGTGCCAGCAGTATTAACAGGGGCTATGAAGCTTTCTTT.

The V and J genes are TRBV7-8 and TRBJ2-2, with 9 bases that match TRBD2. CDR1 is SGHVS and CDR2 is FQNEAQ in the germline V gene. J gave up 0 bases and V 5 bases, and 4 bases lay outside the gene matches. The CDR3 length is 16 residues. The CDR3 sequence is CASSATSGANTGELFF. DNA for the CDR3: TGTGCCAGCAGCGCGACTAGCGGAGCGAACACCGGGGAGCTGTTTTTT.

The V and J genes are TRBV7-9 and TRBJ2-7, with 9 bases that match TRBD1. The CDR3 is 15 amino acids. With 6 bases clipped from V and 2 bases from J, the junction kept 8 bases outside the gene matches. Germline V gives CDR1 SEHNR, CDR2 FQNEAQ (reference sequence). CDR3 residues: CASSSGTGFTYEQYF. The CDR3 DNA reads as TGTGCCAGCAGTTCCGGGACAGGGTTCACCTACGAGCAGTACTTC. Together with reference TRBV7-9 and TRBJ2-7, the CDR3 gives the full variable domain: DTGVSQNPRHKITKRGQNVTFRCDPISEHNRLYWYRQTLGQGPEFLTYFQNEAQLEKSRLLSDRFSAERPKGSFSTLEIQRTEQGDSAMYLCASSSGTGFTYEQYFGPGTRLTVT.

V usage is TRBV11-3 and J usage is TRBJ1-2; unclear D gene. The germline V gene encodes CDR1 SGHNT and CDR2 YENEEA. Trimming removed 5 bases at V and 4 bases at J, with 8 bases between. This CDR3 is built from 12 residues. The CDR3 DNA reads TGTGCCAGCAGCGGGAGGTCCTATGGCTACACCTTC. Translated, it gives CASSGRSYGYTF.

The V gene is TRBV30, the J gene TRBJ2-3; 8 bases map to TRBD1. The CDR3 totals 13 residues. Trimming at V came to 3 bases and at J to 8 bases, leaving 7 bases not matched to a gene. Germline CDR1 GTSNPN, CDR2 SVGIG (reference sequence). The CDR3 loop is CAWRRGQAGTQYF. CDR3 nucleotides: TGTGCCTGGAGACGGGGACAGGCGGGTACGCAGTATTTT. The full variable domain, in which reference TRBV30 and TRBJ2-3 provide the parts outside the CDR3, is SQTIHQWPATLVQPVGSPLSLECTVEGTSNPNLYWYRQAAGRGLQLLFYSVGIGQISSEVPQNLSASRPQDRQFILSSKKLLLSDSGFYLCAWRRGQAGTQYFGPGTRLTVL.

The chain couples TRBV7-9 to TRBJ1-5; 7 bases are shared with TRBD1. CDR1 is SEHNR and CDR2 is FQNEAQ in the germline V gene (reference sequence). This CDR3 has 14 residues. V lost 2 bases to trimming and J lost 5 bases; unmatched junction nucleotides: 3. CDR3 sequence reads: CASSLQTGHQPQHF. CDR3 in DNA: TGTGCCAGCAGCTTACAGACAGGGCATCAGCCCCAGCATTTT.

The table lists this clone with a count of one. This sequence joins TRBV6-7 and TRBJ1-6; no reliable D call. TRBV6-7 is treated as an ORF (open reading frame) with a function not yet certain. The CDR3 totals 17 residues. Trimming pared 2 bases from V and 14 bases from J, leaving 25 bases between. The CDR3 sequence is CASSYPRTQISIQALHF. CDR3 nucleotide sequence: TGTGCCAGCAGTTACCCGCGAACCCAGATCTCAATTCAGGCCCTCCACTTT.

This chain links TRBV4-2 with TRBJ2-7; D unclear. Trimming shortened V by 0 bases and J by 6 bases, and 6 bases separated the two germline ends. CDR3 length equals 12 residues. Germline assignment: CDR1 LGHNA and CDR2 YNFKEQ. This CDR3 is CASSQDNGEQYF. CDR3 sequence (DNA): TGTGCCAGCAGCCAAGATAACGGCGAGCAGTACTTC.

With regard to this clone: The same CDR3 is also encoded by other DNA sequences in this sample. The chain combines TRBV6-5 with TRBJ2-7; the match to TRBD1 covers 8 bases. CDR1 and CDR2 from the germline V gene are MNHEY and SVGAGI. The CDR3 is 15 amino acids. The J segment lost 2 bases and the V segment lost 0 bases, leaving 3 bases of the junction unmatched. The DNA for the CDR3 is TGTGCCAGCAGTTACTCAGGGACAGGTACCTACGAGCAGTACTTC. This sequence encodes CASSYSGTGTYEQYF.

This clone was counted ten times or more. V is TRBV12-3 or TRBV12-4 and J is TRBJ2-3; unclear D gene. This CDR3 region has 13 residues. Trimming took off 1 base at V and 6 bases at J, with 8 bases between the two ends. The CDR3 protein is CASSLGLLDTQYF. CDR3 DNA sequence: TGTGCCAGCAGTTTAGGTCTTTTGGATACGCAGTATTTT.

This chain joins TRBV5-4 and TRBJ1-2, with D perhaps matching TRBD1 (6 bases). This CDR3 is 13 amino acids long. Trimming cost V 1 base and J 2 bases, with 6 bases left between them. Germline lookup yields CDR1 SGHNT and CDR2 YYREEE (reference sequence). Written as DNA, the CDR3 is TGTGCCAGCAGCTTGAGGGGGAACTATGGCTACACCTTC. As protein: CASSLRGNYGYTF.

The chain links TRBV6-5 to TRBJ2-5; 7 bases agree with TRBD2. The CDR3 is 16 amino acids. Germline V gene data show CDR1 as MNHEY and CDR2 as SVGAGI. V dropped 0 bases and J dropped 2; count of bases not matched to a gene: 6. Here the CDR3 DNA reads TGTGCCAGCAGTTACTCTTTGTCGGGGGGACAAGAGACCCAGTACTTC. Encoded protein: CASSYSLSGGQETQYF.

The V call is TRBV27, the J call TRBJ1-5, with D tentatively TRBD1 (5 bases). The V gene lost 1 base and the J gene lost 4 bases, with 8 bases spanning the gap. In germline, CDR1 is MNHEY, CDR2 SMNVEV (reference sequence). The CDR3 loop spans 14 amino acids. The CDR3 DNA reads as TGTGCCAGCAGTTTATATGGGGGGAATCAGCCCCAGCATTTT. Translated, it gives CASSLYGGNQPQHF.

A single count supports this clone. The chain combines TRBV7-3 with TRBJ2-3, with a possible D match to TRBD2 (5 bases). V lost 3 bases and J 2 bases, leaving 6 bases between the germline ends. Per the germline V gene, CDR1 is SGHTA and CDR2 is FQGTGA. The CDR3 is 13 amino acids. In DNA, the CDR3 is TGTGCCAGCAGCTTCGGGGTCACAGATACGCAGTATTTT. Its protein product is CASSFGVTDTQYF.

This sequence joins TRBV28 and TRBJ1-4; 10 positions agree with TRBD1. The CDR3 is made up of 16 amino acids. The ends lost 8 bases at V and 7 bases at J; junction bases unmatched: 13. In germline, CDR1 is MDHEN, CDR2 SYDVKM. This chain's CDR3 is CASASAGRTGGEKLFF. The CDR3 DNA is TGTGCCAGCGCCTCGGCGGGCCGGACAGGGGGTGAAAAACTGTTTTTT.

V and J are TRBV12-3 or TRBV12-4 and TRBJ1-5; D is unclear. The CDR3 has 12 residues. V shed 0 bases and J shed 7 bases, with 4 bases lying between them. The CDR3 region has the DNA TGTGCCAGCAGTTTAGCGGAGCAGCCCCAGCATTTT. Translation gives CASSLAEQPQHF.

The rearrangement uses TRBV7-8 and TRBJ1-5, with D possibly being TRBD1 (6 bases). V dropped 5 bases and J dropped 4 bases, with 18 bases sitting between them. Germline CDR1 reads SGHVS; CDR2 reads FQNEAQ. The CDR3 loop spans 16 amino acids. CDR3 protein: CASSDSTGPTNQPQHF. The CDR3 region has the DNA TGTGCCAGCAGCGACTCGACAGGCCCTACTAATCAGCCCCAGCATTTT.

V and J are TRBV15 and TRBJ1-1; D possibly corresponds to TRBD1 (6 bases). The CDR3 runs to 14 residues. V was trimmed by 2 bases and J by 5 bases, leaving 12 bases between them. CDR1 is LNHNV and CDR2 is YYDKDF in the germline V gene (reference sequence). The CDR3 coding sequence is TGTGCCACCAGCAGATCCCAGGGGAGTACTGAAGCTTTCTTT. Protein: CATSRSQGSTEAFF.